This passage covers 25 T cell receptor beta chains from one sample sequenced in a study of shared clonotypes between healthy human individuals. Profiling relied on immunoSEQ multiplex PCR, and the TCRdb table lists in-frame clones only, not all of them. Of millions of clones in the sample, about 93% were seen once. The naive CD8 fraction comprised CD45RO-negative cells positively selected for CCR7 and excluded terminally differentiated effector memory CD45RA+ cells. Material for sequencing was naive CD8+ T cells from PBMCs. These receptors all stem from a man aged 18 to 30 in good health. Some clones in this sample may be carry-over from other donors' samples.

V is TRBV9 and J is TRBJ1-1; 7 nucleotides line up with TRBD1. The CDR3 extends over 15 amino acids. In germline, CDR1 is SGDLS, CDR2 YYNGEE. V was clipped by 4 bases and J by 0 bases; unmatched bases: 6. In DNA, the CDR3 is TGTGCCAGCAGCACTCCAGGGGGGGTGAACACTGAAGCTTTCTTT. It encodes CASSTPGGVNTEAFF.

The chain recombines TRBV29-1 with TRBJ2-1; 8 positions agree with TRBD2. V was clipped by 7 bases and J by 5 bases; unmatched bases: 16. The CDR3 runs to 16 residues. Germline loops: CDR1 SQVTM, CDR2 ANQGSEA. The CDR3 reads CSAQVTPGLGNNEQFF. In DNA form, the CDR3 reads TGCAGCGCGCAAGTTACCCCGGGACTAGGCAACAATGAGCAGTTCTTC.

As DNA, the CDR3 is TGTGCCAGCAGCTCAACCACAGGGACCCCTAATGAAAAACTGTTTTTT. Its protein product is CASSSTTGTPNEKLFF. V and J are TRBV7-9 and TRBJ1-4; tentatively, D is TRBD1 (6 bases). CDR3 length: 16 amino acids. Trimming took off 4 bases at V and 3 bases at J, with 15 bases between the two ends. CDR1 and CDR2 from the germline V gene are SEHNR and FQNEAQ (reference sequence).

This clone showed up just once. The CDR3 loop reads CASSTRQGWQPQHF. The DNA of the CDR3 is TGTGCCAGTAGTACCCGACAGGGATGGCAGCCCCAGCATTTT. This chain links TRBV19 with TRBJ1-5; 7 positions agree with TRBD1. This CDR3 is built from 14 residues. The trim removed 4 bases at V and 7 bases at J, leaving 7 bases unmatched. CDR1 is LNHDA, CDR2 SQIVND, per germline (reference sequence).

The chain couples TRBV28 to TRBJ1-5; the D gene is possibly TRBD1 (6 bases). The V end was cut by 5 bases, the J end by 1 base, with 15 bases between. There are 16 residues in the CDR3. Germline V gene data show CDR1 as MDHEN and CDR2 as SYDVKM. CDR3 sequence (DNA): TGTGCCAGCAGTCCGCACAGGGAGGGGAGCAATCAGCCCCAGCATTTT. It yields the protein CASSPHREGSNQPQHF.

Worth noting for this clone: In the same sample, other DNA sequences code for this CDR3. The J gene is TRBJ2-7, the V gene TRBV20-1; no firm D call. This CDR3 is built from 11 residues. V lost 0 bases and J lost 2, with 2 bases in between. CDR1 is DFQATT, CDR2 SNEGSKA, per germline (reference sequence). CDR3 amino acids: CSAREAYEQYF. CDR3 DNA: TGCAGTGCTAGAGAAGCCTACGAGCAGTACTTC.

This chain joins TRBV19 and TRBJ2-7, with 13 bases that match TRBD2. V lost 5 bases and J lost 4; bases outside the gene matches: 5. CDR1 is LNHDA, CDR2 SQIVND, per germline (reference sequence). The CDR3 loop spans 15 amino acids. Here the CDR3 DNA reads TGTGCCAGTAGTTCCGGGACTAGCGGGATTTACGAGCAGTACTTC. It encodes CASSSGTSGIYEQYF.

The chain carries TRBV28 and TRBJ2-2; D ambiguous. The V and J ends lost 4 bases and 4 bases respectively, with 13 bases between them. Germline-derived CDR1 and CDR2 are MDHEN and SYDVKM. This CDR3 is built from 15 residues. CDR3 sequence: CASSYSGWTTGELFF. CDR3 nucleotides: TGTGCCAGCAGTTATTCAGGTTGGACCACCGGGGAGCTGTTTTTT. The whole variable domain, filled in from reference TRBV28 and TRBJ2-2, reads DVKVTQSSRYLVKRTGEKVFLECVQDMDHENMFWYRQDPGLGLRLIYFSYDVKMKEKGDIPEGYSVSREKKERFSLILESASTNQTSMYLCASSYSGWTTGELFFGEGSRLTVL.

This clone was counted a single time. Other DNA sequences within the sample encode an identical CDR3. The chain joins TRBV9 to TRBJ1-1, with 10 bases lining up with TRBD1. V shed 5 bases, J shed 2 bases, and the junction held 3 bases outside the gene matches. This CDR3 is built from 14 residues. CDR1 is SGDLS, CDR2 YYNGEE, per germline. CDR3 nucleotides: TGTGCCAGCAGTCGGGACAGGGGTAACACTGAAGCTTTCTTT. It is translated as CASSRDRGNTEAFF.

The chain uses TRBV15 and TRBJ2-7; TRBD2 aligns across 11 bases. The V gene end was trimmed by 5 bases and the J gene end by 2 bases; junction bases not matched to a gene: 8. The CDR3 is 16 residues long. Germline CDR1 is LNHNV and CDR2 is YYDKDF (reference sequence). Written as DNA, the CDR3 is TGTGCCACCAGCCCCCGGACTAGCGGGTTTACCTACGAGCAGTACTTC. Translating it yields CATSPRTSGFTYEQYF.

The genes are TRBV19 and TRBJ1-2; maybe TRBD1 (5 bases). The CDR3 is 14 residues long. The V end was cut by 5 bases, the J end by 3 bases, with 13 bases between. Germline loops: CDR1 LNHDA, CDR2 SQIVND (reference sequence). CDR3 sequence: CASSPGGEDYGYTF. CDR3 bases: TGTGCCAGTAGTCCGGGGGGGGAGGACTATGGCTACACCTTC.

Regarding this clone: Other nucleotide sequences in the sample specify the same CDR3. The chain recombines TRBV7-9 with TRBJ2-7; 10 positions agree with TRBD1. With V trimmed by 3 bases and J by 1 base, 3 bases remained unmatched. The CDR3 has 15 amino acids. CDR1 SEHNR and CDR2 FQNEAQ come from the germline V gene (reference sequence). For the CDR3, the DNA is TGTGCCAGCAGCTTTCCGGGACAGGGGTCCTACGAGCAGTACTTC. It specifies CASSFPGQGSYEQYF.

The rearrangement joins TRBV25-1 to TRBJ1-2; no firm D call. Trimming took 11 bases from V and 4 from J, leaving 11 bases between them. The CDR3 loop spans 11 amino acids. Germline V CDR1 and CDR2: MGHDK, SYGVNS. As DNA, the CDR3 is TGTGCCGCGGGAGGACTCTATGGCTACACCTTC. Its translation: CAAGGLYGYTF.

This chain connects TRBV27 to TRBJ2-3; 8 nucleotides match TRBD2. From germline, CDR1 is MNHEY and CDR2 SMNVEV (reference sequence). The CDR3 extends over 15 amino acids. V shed 3 bases and J 4 bases; nucleotides not matched to a gene: 6. This chain's CDR3 is CASSFREGWADTQYF. DNA for the CDR3: TGTGCCAGCAGTTTTCGGGAGGGCTGGGCAGATACGCAGTATTTT.

This sequence joins TRBV2 and TRBJ2-1, with a tentative D call TRBD2 (5 bases). Germline V gene sequence: CDR1 SNHLY, CDR2 FYNNEI. The V gene lost 6 bases and the J gene lost 1 base, with 10 bases spanning the gap. The CDR3 sequence is 14 residues long. The CDR3 reads CASSSRGSYNEQFF. Written as DNA, the CDR3 is TGTGCCAGCAGCTCCCGGGGTTCCTACAATGAGCAGTTCTTC.

The chain couples TRBV19 to TRBJ2-1, with unresolved D. CDR1 is LNHDA, CDR2 SQIVND, per germline (reference sequence). The V end was cut by 0 bases, the J end by 5 bases, with 11 bases between. The CDR3 has 15 residues. In DNA form, the CDR3 reads TGTGCCAGTAGTATAGAGGAACAAGTCAACAATGAGCAGTTCTTC. This encodes CASSIEEQVNNEQFF. Variable domain in full (rest from reference TRBV19 and TRBJ2-1): DGGITQSPKYLFRKEGQNVTLSCEQNLNHDAMYWYRQDPGQGLRLIYYSQIVNDFQKGDIAEGYSVSREKKESFPLTVTSAQKNPTAFYLCASSIEEQVNNEQFFGPGTRLTVL.

This chain links TRBV30 with TRBJ2-1; TRBD2 aligns across 8 bases. Germline-derived CDR1 and CDR2 are GTSNPN and SVGIG (reference sequence). Unmatched junction bases numbered 9, after V lost 2 bases and J lost 3 bases. The CDR3 is 16 residues long. The CDR3 sequence is CAWSLIAGRVYNEQFF. The CDR3 bases are TGTGCCTGGAGTTTGATAGCGGGAAGGGTCTACAATGAGCAGTTCTTC.

The chain recombines TRBV9 with TRBJ1-4; a possible D gene is TRBD1 (5 bases). CDR3 length: 14 amino acids. The ends were cut back, 0 bases at V and 4 bases at J, with 7 bases in the middle. Germline V gene data show CDR1 as SGDLS and CDR2 as YYNGEE. The CDR3: CASSVGQYNEKLFF. CDR3 sequence (DNA): TGTGCCAGCAGCGTAGGACAGTATAATGAAAAACTGTTTTTT.

The CDR3: CASSRTGASYGYTF. Written as DNA, the CDR3 is TGTGCCAGCAGTCGGACGGGGGCCAGCTATGGCTACACCTTC. V is TRBV28 and J is TRBJ1-2, with a possible D match to TRBD1 (6 bases). V lost 5 bases, J lost 4 bases, and 14 bases lay in between. CDR1 is MDHEN and CDR2 is SYDVKM in the germline V gene. The CDR3 is made up of 14 amino acids.

Notes on this clone: Other DNA sequences in the same sample also yield this CDR3. The rearrangement uses TRBV5-1 and TRBJ2-1; D is perhaps TRBD2 (5 bases). This CDR3 is built from 16 residues. Germline V gives CDR1 SGHRS, CDR2 YFSETQ. Between the trimmed V and J ends, which lost 4 bases and 4 bases, there was a span of 18 bases. CDR3 amino acids: CASSPDGLAGYNEQFF. CDR3 bases: TGCGCCAGCAGCCCAGACGGGCTAGCTGGTTACAATGAGCAGTTCTTC. Combining the CDR3 with reference TRBV5-1 and TRBJ2-1 gives the whole variable domain KAGVTQTPRYLIKTRGQQVTLSCSPISGHRSVSWYQQTPGQGLQFLFEYFSETQRNKGNFPGRFSGRQFSNSRSEMNVSTLELGDSALYLCASSPDGLAGYNEQFFGPGTRLTVL.

The chain employs TRBV18 and TRBJ2-2, with TRBD1 as a possible D gene (6 bases). Germline CDR1 and CDR2: KGHSH and LQKENI. V was cut by 6 bases and J by 2 bases, with 13 bases left in between. The CDR3 has 15 residues. CDR3 in amino acids: CASSLRGQNTGELFF. DNA of the CDR3: TGTGCCAGCTCCCTAAGGGGACAAAACACCGGGGAGCTGTTTTTT. Supplemented by reference TRBV18 and TRBJ2-2, the full variable domain reads NAGVMQNPRHLVRRRGQEARLRCSPMKGHSHVYWYRQLPEEGLKFMVYLQKENIIDESGMPKERFSAEFPKEGPSILRIQQVVRGDSAAYFCASSLRGQNTGELFFGEGSRLTVL.

In DNA, the CDR3 is TGCGCCAGCAGCTTAAAAGGAGGGGGCGAGCAGTACTTC. It encodes CASSLKGGGEQYF. The chain is built from TRBV5-1 and TRBJ2-7; D assignment may be TRBD1 or TRBD2 (6 bases each). The ends were cut back, 2 bases at V and 6 bases at J, with 12 bases in the middle. The CDR3 consists of 13 residues. Germline lookup yields CDR1 SGHRS and CDR2 YFSETQ.

The genes are TRBV28 and TRBJ2-1; 7 nucleotides match TRBD2. CDR1 MDHEN and CDR2 SYDVKM come from the germline V gene. The junction had 8 bases not matched to a gene; V was cut back by 6 bases and J by 0 bases. The CDR3 contains 16 residues. CDR3: CASRLVAGSSYNEQFF. CDR3 DNA: TGTGCCAGCAGACTCGTAGCGGGCAGCTCCTACAATGAGCAGTTCTTC.

The chain combines TRBV28 with TRBJ2-7; 10 nucleotides line up with TRBD2. Germline V CDR1 and CDR2: MDHEN, SYDVKM. V lost 5 bases to trimming and J lost 5 bases; unmatched junction nucleotides: 3. This CDR3 region has 13 residues. The CDR3, as DNA: TGTGCCAGCAGTGGCGGACTAGCGGACGAGCAGTACTTC. Encoded protein: CASSGGLADEQYF.

This clone was seen a single time. The chain employs TRBV15 and TRBJ1-2, with 9 bases matching TRBD1. V lost 1 base and J lost 8; bases outside the gene matches: 11. CDR1 is LNHNV, CDR2 YYDKDF, per germline (reference sequence). CDR3 size: 16 residues. Here the CDR3 DNA reads TGTGCCACCAGCAGAGGAACGACCACAGGGGGCGGGGGCTACACCTTC. Its protein product is CATSRGTTTGGGGYTF.